These T cell receptor beta chains were read from a single sample in a study of identical twins. TCRdb independently ran MiXCR on the 5' RACE reads; one entry per CDR3 protein. The table includes approximately 670,000 distinct CDR3 sequences, approximately 6% detected once. The sample comprised naive T cells sorted from blood. These receptors all stem from a man aged 18 to 29 in good health. Both conserved end residues are part of each CDR3. D genes are given only for firm matches. Clone size appears in some rows only: once, few, many, or a class for an expanded clone.

D: TRBD1
J: TRBJ2-2
size: many
V: TRBV29-1
CDR3: CSVEGQGSGELFF
DNA: TGCAGCGTTGAGGGACAGGGAAGCGGGGAGCTGTTTTTT

D: NA
J: TRBJ1-2
size: few
V: TRBV7-9
CDR3: CASSYQSNYGYTF
DNA: TGTGCCAGCAGTTACCAGAGTAACTATGGCTACACCTTC

D: TRBD1
J: TRBJ2-2
size: NA
V: TRBV5-1
CDR3: CASSSGQSLSNTGELFF
DNA: TGCGCCAGCAGCTCGGGACAGTCGCTTTCGAACACCGGGGAGCTGTTTTTT

D: NA
J: TRBJ2-4
size: NA
V: TRBV27
CDR3: CASSYQGTAKNIQYF
DNA: TGTGCCAGCAGTTACCAGGGAACAGCCAAAAACATTCAGTACTTC

D: TRBD2
J: TRBJ2-2
size: many
V: TRBV12-3/TRBV12-4
CDR3: CASTPTRLAGVDSSGELFF
DNA: TGTGCCAGCACCCCGACAAGACTAGCGGGAGTTGATAGTTCCGGGGAGCTGTTTTTT

D: NA
J: TRBJ1-6
size: few
V: TRBV30
CDR3: CAWSDDGNSPLHF
DNA: TGTGCCTGGAGTGATGATGGGAATTCACCCCTCCACTTT

D: TRBD1
J: TRBJ2-5
size: many
V: TRBV20-1
CDR3: CSANLTGDVSEETQYF
DNA: TGCAGTGCTAATCTCACAGGGGATGTCTCGGAAGAGACCCAGTACTTC

D: TRBD2
J: TRBJ2-7
size: few
V: TRBV27
CDR3: CASSLRTSGSEEQYF
DNA: TGTGCCAGCAGTTTGCGGACTAGCGGGAGTGAAGAGCAGTACTTC

D: NA
J: TRBJ1-5
size: few
V: TRBV18
CDR3: CASSPVVSNQPQHF
DNA: TGTGCCAGCTCACCCGTAGTTAGCAATCAGCCCCAGCATTTT

D: NA
J: TRBJ2-5
size: few
V: TRBV4-2
CDR3: CASSQVARQIQETQYF
DNA: TGTGCCAGCAGCCAAGTGGCGCGGCAGATTCAAGAGACCCAGTACTTC

D: NA
J: TRBJ2-7
size: NA
V: TRBV28
CDR3: CASGPEQLYEQYF
DNA: TGTGCCAGCGGACCGGAGCAGCTGTACGAGCAGTACTTC

D: TRBD1
J: TRBJ2-5
size: many
V: TRBV6-1
CDR3: CASRTGLGTQETQYF
DNA: TGTGCCAGCAGGACAGGGTTGGGAACCCAAGAGACCCAGTACTTC

D: NA
J: TRBJ2-1
size: few
V: TRBV25-1
CDR3: CASSGMWANEQFF
DNA: TGTGCCAGCAGTGGAATGTGGGCGAATGAGCAGTTCTTC

D: NA
J: TRBJ1-5
size: NA
V: TRBV2
CDR3: CASRGTIYSNQPQHF
DNA: TGTGCCAGCAGAGGGACAATCTATAGCAATCAGCCCCAGCATTTT

D: NA
J: TRBJ2-1
size: many
V: TRBV20-1
CDR3: CSARANNEQFF
DNA: TGCAGTGCTAGGGCTAACAATGAGCAGTTCTTC